Below, 6 T cell receptor beta chains from the same sample are listed, as sequenced in a study of T cells after yellow fever vaccination (dated by TCRdb to the late 2010s). The sample's treatment or condition label is to be understood as: live attenuated yellow fever vaccine strain. The library was generated by 5' RACE. Sequencing took place on an Illumina HiSeq 2500. The raw public data were reprocessed by TCRdb itself: fastp quality trimming at Q25, MiXCR clonotype calling, in-frame beta chains only. Rows merge per CDR3 protein into single entries with the most common DNA and genes. The sample table records around 73,000 distinct CDR3 sequences; approximately 8% of these occur just once. The ten top clones hold approximately 42% of the sample. Sequencing used CD8+ T cells sorted from PBMCs, obtained on the day of the yellow fever booster vaccination. All receptors come from a man aged 25-45 years who received the YFV17D yellow fever vaccine.

This clonotype turned up a few times. Germline and junction disagree at one end, which may indicate a read error. V and J are TRBV20-1 and TRBJ2-3, with 9 bases aligning to TRBD2. The length of the CDR3 is 16 residues. CDR1 and CDR2 (germline): DFQATT, SNEGSKA (reference sequence). Written as DNA, the CDR3 is TGCTGTGCTAGCCCAACTAGCGGGCGAACGGGTTTGACGCAGTATTTT. Its translation is CCASPTSGRTGLTQYF.

This chain connects TRBV11-3 to TRBJ2-2; TRBD2 aligns across 13 bases. The trim removed 5 bases at V and 7 bases at J, leaving 7 bases unmatched. Germline V gives CDR1 SGHNT, CDR2 YENEEA. This CDR3 has 16 residues. In nucleotides, the CDR3 is TGTGCCAGCAGCCCACGGACTAGCGGGAGTCACGGGGAGCTGTTTTTT. It encodes CASSPRTSGSHGELFF.

This chain uses TRBV7-8 with TRBJ1-5, with D unclear. Germline assignment: CDR1 SGHVS and CDR2 FQNEAQ. V shed 5 bases and J shed 11 bases, with 19 bases lying between them. CDR3 size: 14 residues. The CDR3 sequence is CASSPGSTARAQHF. The CDR3 region has the DNA TGTGCCAGCAGCCCCGGCAGTACCGCGAGAGCCCAGCATTTT.

This clonotype was detected a few times. The rearrangement uses TRBV6-5 and TRBJ1-6; 8 bases agree with TRBD1. The CDR3 spans 14 residues. Germline values: CDR1 MNHEY, CDR2 SVGAGI. V lost 4 bases, J lost 10 bases, and 6 bases stayed unmatched. CDR3 in amino acids: CASSSGQGRSPLHF. CDR3 DNA sequence: TGTGCCAGCAGTTCCGGACAGGGACGATCACCCCTCCACTTT.

This clonotype showed up just a few times. The V call is TRBV30, the J call TRBJ2-2, with 15 bases fitting TRBD2. V lost 1 base, J lost 8 bases, and 5 bases stayed unmatched. The germline gives CDR1 GTSNPN, CDR2 SVGIG (reference sequence). CDR3 length: 16 residues. The CDR3 bases are TGTGCCTGGAGTGCCTCCGGGACTAGCGGGAGGGGGGAGCTGTTTTTT. This sequence encodes CAWSASGTSGRGELFF.

In its sample, this clonotype was seen many times. The rearrangement joins TRBV5-5 to TRBJ2-1; TRBD1 or TRBD2 may be the D gene (6 bases each). V lost 1 base to trimming and J lost 9 bases, with 11 bases between them. Germline V gives CDR1 SGHKS, CDR2 YYEKEE (reference sequence). The CDR3 runs to 13 residues. Here the CDR3 DNA reads TGTGCCAGCAGCTTGCCGGGGGCTGTTGAGCAGTTCTTC. Amino acid sequence: CASSLPGAVEQFF.